This T cell receptor (beta chain) was retrieved from a study of identical twins. Unique molecular identifiers were present on cDNA, and template switching added a universal primer site. TCRdb called the 5' RACE reads again in MiXCR, with one record for every CDR3 protein. This sample has 500,000 to 650,000 distinct CDR3 sequences, with roughly 6.6% found just once. Study-level results: Twin-shared out-of-frame alpha sequences showed excess low generation probability. Sequences that were beta out-of-frame showed weaker excess twin sharing. Models underestimated how often monozygotic twins shared out-of-frame TCR alpha.

In the case of this clonotype: Its matching antigen is unknown.

Separately, the same data were catalogued under a study of yellow fever vaccine responses in identical twins.

The specimen sequenced was PBMCs. This receptor was obtained from a woman between 18 and 29 years old in good health.

The CDR3 spells CASSTGSSGMEELFF. DNA for the CDR3: TGCGCCAGCAGCACGGGGTCTAGCGGGATGGAGGAGCTGTTTTTT. V is TRBV5-1 and J is TRBJ2-2; 9 positions agree with TRBD2. CDR3 size: 15 residues. The germline gives CDR1 SGHRS, CDR2 YFSETQ. The junction had 11 bases not matched to a gene; V was cut back by 4 bases and J by 10 bases.